The entry below gives a single T cell receptor beta chain sequence along with its context. The antigen is unknown. The CDR3 is 12 residues long. The germline V gene has CDR1 SQVTM and CDR2 ANQGSEA. The V and J ends lost 6 bases and 3 bases respectively, with 12 bases between them. These data originate in a study of intratumoral heterogeneity in liver cancer. Study results and limitations: Tumor-infiltrating lymphocytes were acknowledged as under-represented in the sampling.

All patients had early-stage hepatocellular carcinoma and were untreated before surgical resection. No macroscopic necrosis or hemorrhage was seen in sampled areas. Generated by immunoSEQ multiplex PCR, the TCRdb table keeps only in-frame clones and is missing some. The sample has just over 20,000 clones, over 60% seen once. The chain has TRBV29-1 and TRBJ2-7; D may match TRBD1 or TRBD2 (6 bases each). The sequencing here drew on tumor-adjacent normal tissue, taken before any cancer treatment. The source is a woman aged 70-85 years with hepatocellular carcinoma. The CDR3 loop is CSVNGGSYEQYF. The CDR3 DNA is TGCAGCGTCAACGGGGGCAGCTACGAGCAGTACTTC.